Below are 21 T cell receptor beta chains sequenced from a single sample in a study of blood T cell repertoires in COVID-19 (TCRdb year 2020). The library was obtained by the immunoSEQ multiplex PCR assay. The source is immuneACCESS, and TCRdb retained only in-frame sequences with V and J called. Part of the clones is not carried over; for the studies checked, unresolved V genes explain less than half of this, and the remainder is unexplained. In this sample the table shows nearly 350,000 clones, roughly nine tenths of which occur a single time. The ten biggest clones cover roughly 1% of the sample. Sequences were obtained from PBMCs or T cells enriched from blood (not recorded which). The receptors were gathered from a woman in her twenties or thirties who had recovered from COVID-19.

This clone has a single count. The chain links TRBV5-1 to TRBJ1-2; TRBD1 agrees at 9 bases. CDR3 length equals 16 residues. Looked up from germline, CDR1 is SGHRS and CDR2 is YFSETQ. V trimming: 4 bases; J trimming: 4 bases; junction bases outside the gene matches: 11. CDR3 coding DNA: TGCGCCAGCAGCCAGCTTGGGGGGACAGGGACCTATGGCTACACCTTC. Protein product: CASSQLGGTGTYGYTF.

This clone occurred once. This chain links TRBV7-7 with TRBJ2-5; 9 nucleotides align to TRBD2. Trimming cost V 3 bases and J 5 bases; bases outside gene matches: 16. Germline CDR1 reads SSHAT; CDR2 reads FNYEAQ (reference sequence). This CDR3 region has 18 residues. The DNA of the CDR3 is TGTGCCAGCAGCTTTGGTGCTAGCGGGGACCTCGGTAGGGAGACCCAGTACTTC. This encodes CASSFGASGDLGRETQYF.

The chain links TRBV5-1 to TRBJ1-5, with TRBD1 identical over 8 bases. V was pared by 4 bases and J by 1 base, with 4 bases of the junction left unmatched. This CDR3 comprises 15 residues. Germline-derived CDR1 and CDR2 are SGHRS and YFSETQ. The CDR3 DNA reads as TGCGCCAGCAGCCGGACAGGGATCAGCAATCAGCCCCAGCATTTT. It translates to CASSRTGISNQPQHF.

The rearrangement uses TRBV29-1 and TRBJ1-1; weak D call: TRBD1 (5 bases). Germline V CDR1 and CDR2: SQVTM, ANQGSEA. CDR3 size: 12 residues. V was cut by 7 bases and J by 3 bases, with 12 bases left in between. The CDR3 loop is CSATQVYTEAFF. The CDR3 DNA sequence: TGCAGCGCAACACAGGTCTACACTGAAGCTTTCTTT. The full variable domain, in which reference TRBV29-1 and TRBJ1-1 provide the parts outside the CDR3, is SAVISQKPSRDICQRGTSLTIQCQVDSQVTMMFWYRQQPGQSLTLIATANQGSEATYESGFVIDKFPISRPNLTFSTLTVSNMSPEDSSIYLCSATQVYTEAFFGQGTRLTVV.

The chain couples TRBV6-4 to TRBJ2-1, with 11 bases identical to TRBD2. This CDR3 contains 12 residues. CDR1 is MRHNA and CDR2 is SNTAGT in the germline V gene. V gave up 8 bases and J gave up 7 bases; unmatched junction bases: 1. The DNA of the CDR3 is TGTGCCAGCTGGACTAGCGGGAATGAGCAGTTCTTC. Translating gives CASWTSGNEQFF.

The chain links TRBV6-5 to TRBJ1-4, with D tentatively TRBD1 (6 bases). Trimming left V 0 bases short and J 10 bases short, with 15 bases between. CDR1 is MNHEY and CDR2 is SVGAGI in the germline V gene. The CDR3 is made up of 15 amino acids. CDR3 bases: TGTGCCAGCAGTTACTCGTCAGGGGCGCGAGGAAAACTGTTTTTT. The encoded protein is CASSYSSGARGKLFF.

This sequence joins TRBV21-1 and TRBJ1-5. TRBV21-1 is marked as a pseudogene. This CDR3 region has 21 residues. The CDR3 sequence: CASSKAIPQDPGARSNQPQHF. CDR3 nucleotides: TGTGCCAGCAGCAAAGCGATACCGCAGGACCCGGGAGCCCGAAGCAATCAGCCCCAGCATTTT.

CDR3 in amino acids: CASSTDRVTGELFF. DNA of the CDR3: TGTGCCAGCTCAACAGACAGGGTGACCGGGGAGCTGTTTTTT. V and J are TRBV18 and TRBJ2-2; 7 nucleotides line up with TRBD1. The CDR3 consists of 14 residues. V lost 5 bases, J lost 5 bases, and 5 bases stayed unmatched. Germline-derived CDR1 and CDR2 are KGHSH and LQKENI.

V and J are TRBV27 and TRBJ2-3, with 8 nucleotides matching TRBD1. The CDR3 contains 15 residues. Germline-derived CDR1 and CDR2 are MNHEY and SMNVEV (reference sequence). Unmatched junction bases numbered 7, after V lost 3 bases and J lost 5 bases. As DNA, the CDR3 is TGTGCCAGCAGTTTTACGGACAGGGCGGGAGATACGCAGTATTTT. Its protein product is CASSFTDRAGDTQYF.

This clone has more than one count but fewer than ten. CDR3 amino acids: CASSSTWDRYNSPLHF. CDR3 nucleotides: TGTGCCAGCAGCTCTACCTGGGACAGATATAATTCACCCCTCCACTTT. The chain joins TRBV7-2 to TRBJ1-6, with TRBD1 matching 7 bases. Germline V gives CDR1 SGHTA, CDR2 FQGNSA. The CDR3 totals 16 residues. With V trimmed by 4 bases and J by 4 bases, 7 bases remained unmatched.

This chain links TRBV2 with TRBJ2-1; 7 bases are a match to TRBD2. Trimming cost V 8 bases and J 0 bases; bases outside gene matches: 7. Germline V CDR1 and CDR2: SNHLY, FYNNEI. The CDR3 sequence is 15 residues long. Written as DNA, the CDR3 is TGTGCCAGCCGTTCTGGCGGGGGCTCCTACAATGAGCAGTTCTTC. Translated, it gives CASRSGGGSYNEQFF.

This chain uses TRBV28 with TRBJ1-5; tentatively, D is TRBD1 (5 bases). V was shortened by 7 bases and J by 5 bases, with 15 bases between the two germline ends. The CDR3 is 14 residues long. Germline CDR1 reads MDHEN; CDR2 reads SYDVKM. The CDR3 loop is CASTDGGRDQPQHF. For the CDR3, the DNA is TGTGCCAGCACCGACGGGGGGAGGGATCAGCCCCAGCATTTT.

The chain couples TRBV5-1 to TRBJ1-2; D unresolved. The germline V gene has CDR1 SGHRS and CDR2 YFSETQ. V dropped 0 bases and J dropped 2 bases, with 8 bases sitting between them. The CDR3 runs 14 residues. CDR3 residues: CASSLAENNYGYTF. The CDR3 nucleotides are TGCGCCAGCAGCTTGGCTGAGAACAACTATGGCTACACCTTC.

The gene calls are TRBV28 and TRBJ1-1; 8 bases map to TRBD1. Germline V gene data show CDR1 as MDHEN and CDR2 as SYDVKM. The CDR3 spans 15 residues. V was clipped by 4 bases and J by 1 base; unmatched bases: 5. The CDR3 DNA is TGTGCCAGCAGTTCGAACACAGGGGGGAACACTGAAGCTTTCTTT. It is translated as CASSSNTGGNTEAFF. The full variable domain, completed using reference TRBV28 and TRBJ1-1, is DVKVTQSSRYLVKRTGEKVFLECVQDMDHENMFWYRQDPGLGLRLIYFSYDVKMKEKGDIPEGYSVSREKKERFSLILESASTNQTSMYLCASSSNTGGNTEAFFGQGTRLTVV.

The rearrangement uses TRBV7-6 and TRBJ2-3; maybe TRBD1 (6 bases). The length of the CDR3 is 15 residues. The germline V and J ends were trimmed by 1 base and 2 bases, with 10 bases remaining between them. Germline lookup yields CDR1 SGHVS and CDR2 FNYEAQ. In DNA, the CDR3 is TGTGCCAGCAGCTTAGATGTGGGGGCCACAGATACGCAGTATTTT. It specifies CASSLDVGATDTQYF.

The CDR3 protein is CASSESRTNEKLFF. CDR3 in DNA: TGTGCCAGCAGTGAGTCTCGGACAAATGAAAAACTGTTTTTT. The chain employs TRBV2 and TRBJ1-4, with a weak D call TRBD1 (5 bases). Germline assignment: CDR1 SNHLY and CDR2 FYNNEI. V shed 3 bases and J shed 5 bases, with 10 bases lying between them. The CDR3 runs to 14 residues.

This clone was detected once. The J gene is TRBJ2-5, the V gene TRBV28; 14 bases agree with TRBD2. The CDR3 has 17 amino acids. The trim removed 1 base at V and 5 bases at J, leaving 6 bases unmatched. CDR1 and CDR2 (germline): MDHEN, SYDVKM. CDR3 DNA: TGTGCCAGCAGTTTATTGAGGACTAGCGGGGGGCCGGAGACCCAGTACTTC. Amino acids: CASSLLRTSGGPETQYF.

This clone was observed a single time. The rearrangement links TRBV15 to TRBJ1-4; the D is unclear. Germline values: CDR1 LNHNV, CDR2 YYDKDF (reference sequence). Deletions cut 5 bases from V and 8 bases from J, with 18 bases between. CDR3 length: 15 amino acids. The CDR3 DNA is TGTGCCACCAGCGTCACCGAGGTTCGACCCGAAAAACTGTTTTTT. Amino acid sequence: CATSVTEVRPEKLFF.

The V and J genes are TRBV18 and TRBJ2-2, with unresolved D. Looked up from germline, CDR1 is KGHSH and CDR2 is LQKENI. The CDR3 sequence is 14 residues long. The V end lost 0 bases, the J end lost 1 base, and 3 bases lay between the germline ends. The CDR3, as DNA: TGTGCCAGCTCACCACCACTGAACACCGGGGAGCTGTTTTTT. Translating gives CASSPPLNTGELFF.

This sequence joins TRBV2 and TRBJ2-7; the D gene is possibly TRBD2 (6 bases). The CDR3 loop spans 15 amino acids. Trimming took off 5 bases at V and 2 bases at J, with 16 bases between the two ends. From germline, CDR1 is SNHLY and CDR2 FYNNEI. Written as DNA, the CDR3 is TGTGCCAGCAGTTCCCTTGGGGAGGCAGCCTACGAGCAGTACTTC. Amino acid sequence: CASSSLGEAAYEQYF.

The CDR3: CASSTRRQGTYGYTF. The DNA of the CDR3 is TGTGCCAGCAGCACTCGAAGACAGGGAACCTATGGCTACACCTTC. The genes are TRBV3-1 (or the pseudogene TRBV3-2) and TRBJ1-2; 7 nucleotides align to TRBD1. V gave up 5 bases and J gave up 4 bases; unmatched junction bases: 10. The CDR3 is made up of 15 amino acids. Per the germline V gene, CDR1 is LGHDT and CDR2 is YNNKEL (reference sequence).